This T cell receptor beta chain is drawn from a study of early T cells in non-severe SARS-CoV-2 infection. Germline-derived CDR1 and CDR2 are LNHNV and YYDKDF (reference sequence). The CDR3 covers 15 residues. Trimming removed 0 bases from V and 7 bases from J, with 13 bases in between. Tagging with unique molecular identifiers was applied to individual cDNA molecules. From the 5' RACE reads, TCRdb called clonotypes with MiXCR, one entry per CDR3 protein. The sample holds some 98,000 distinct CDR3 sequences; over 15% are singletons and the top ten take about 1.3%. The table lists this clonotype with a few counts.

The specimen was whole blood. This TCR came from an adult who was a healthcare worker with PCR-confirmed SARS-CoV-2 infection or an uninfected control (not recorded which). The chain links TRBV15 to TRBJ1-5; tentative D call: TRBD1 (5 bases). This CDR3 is CATSREAGGSQPQHF. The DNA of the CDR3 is TGTGCCACCAGCAGAGAGGCGGGGGGAAGCCAGCCCCAGCATTTT.